This T cell receptor beta chain came from a study of breast tumors, draining lymph nodes, adjacent tissues (dated by TCRdb to the mid-2010s). Some background on the complete study: In breast cancer patients, the study compared the TCR beta repertoires of tumor, adjacent nontumor tissue and axillary lymph nodes. The study was designed to assess the relationships and possible T-cell exchange between tumor, surrounding tissue and draining lymph node repertoires in human breast cancer.

Sequencing relied on an Illumina HiSeq 2000. TCR beta chain libraries were generated through multiplex PCR amplification. High-throughput sequencing was used to analyze the amplified TCR beta chain products. Through fastp at Q25 and MiXCR, TCRdb rebuilt clones from the public reads, retaining in-frame beta chains. Every CDR3 protein is listed once, alongside the most common genes and DNA of its rows. The sample records under 35,000 distinct CDR3 sequences, over 55% of which are singletons. The top ten hold 15% to 20% of the sample. The germline V gene (reference sequence) specifies GTSNPN as CDR1 and SVGIG as CDR2. Inclusive of the bounding cysteine and phenylalanine, the CDR3 is 15 residues long. The CDR3 DNA has 45 bases and is translated from base 1. V is clipped by 0 bases and J by 2 bases, and the sequence between their germline boundaries is 14 bases long. Overall study outcomes, separate from this receptor: T-cell repertoire diversity in tumors was found to be lower than in lymph nodes but higher than in nontumor tissue, and preferential V and J gene usage was observed. The conclusion that tumor T cells originate in lymph nodes was framed as consistent with a hypothesis rather than directly demonstrated. In luminal-like breast cancer, tumor and nontumor tissue repertoires resembled each other significantly more than in basal-like breast cancer. The data were considered consistent with the idea that most tumor T cells come from the lymph node and then expand in tumor tissue.

This clonotype was detected many times. This receptor's antigen is unknown. Base qualities are not provided; no much larger clone lies one nucleotide away. Source material: breast tumor tissue. This receptor was identified in a female donor with breast cancer. Some clones in this sample may be carry-over from other donors' samples. Recombination linked TRBV30 to TRBJ2-7; TRBD1 is a weak D gene call, 6 bases matching. The sequenced DNA is TGTGCCTGGAGTGTCCCTCAGGGGATACCCTACGAGCAGTACTTC. This yields the protein CAWSVPQGIPYEQYF.